Listed below are T cell receptor beta chains from one sample, sequenced in a study of T cell responses to AZD1222 COVID-19 vaccine. The table came from immunoSEQ multiplex PCR; TCRdb's copy has only in-frame clones and leaves some out. The table has some 150,000 clones, about 92% seen once. The sequenced sample was peripheral blood, obtained on day 0 of AZD1222 vaccination. The receptors derive from an adult in good health. Both conserved end residues are part of each CDR3. A D gene is named only where the DNA matches it firmly. Only part of the rows carry a size: once, few, many, or a class if the clone is expanded.

TRBJ1-1,TRBV6-4,-,-,TGTGCCAGCAGTTCACAGAAGAACACTGAAGCTTTCTTT,CASSSQKNTEAFF
TRBJ1-1,TRBV6-9,-,-,TGTGCCAGCAGTTATGCACAGGGAGGGGGCACTGAAGCTTTCTTT,CASSYAQGGGTEAFF
TRBJ2-3,TRBV7-2,TRBD1,-,TGTGCCAGCAGCTTAGGAGGACAGGGAGGAGATACGCAGTATTTT,CASSLGGQGGDTQYF
TRBJ1-1,TRBV18,TRBD1,-,TGTGCCAGCTCACACGCATCCACAGGGGTGGGCACTGAAGCTTTCTTT,CASSHASTGVGTEAFF
TRBJ1-2,TRBV18,TRBD1,-,TGTGCCAGCTCACCCTCTGACAGGGGTGGCTATGGCTACACCTTC,CASSPSDRGGYGYTF
TRBJ2-3,TRBV5-1,TRBD1,-,TGCGCCAGCAGCTTGTCCGGGACAGATGCAGATACGCAGTATTTT,CASSLSGTDADTQYF
TRBJ2-7,TRBV15,-,-,TGTGCCACCAGCAGAGGGGCCGGGTACGAGCAGTACTTC,CATSRGAGYEQYF
TRBJ2-4,TRBV7-9,-,-,TGTGCCAGCAGCTACGTCCTGGAGGGAAACATTCAGTACTTC,CASSYVLEGNIQYF
TRBJ1-1,TRBV2,-,-,TGTGCCAGCAGTGAAGGACGGCTGGGGACTGAAGCTTTCTTT,CASSEGRLGTEAFF
TRBJ1-1,TRBV19,TRBD1,-,TGTGCCAGTAGTCCCCGGCCCGGGACAGCGAACACTGAAGCTTTCTTT,CASSPRPGTANTEAFF
TRBJ1-4,TRBV6-5,TRBD1,-,TGTGCCAGCAGTTACGGGACAGGGGCTAATGAAAAACTGTTTTTT,CASSYGTGANEKLFF
TRBJ2-5,TRBV5-5,-,once,TGTGCCAGCAGCCAGACAGGAGAAGAGACCCAGTACTTC,CASSQTGEETQYF
TRBJ1-5,TRBV18,-,-,TGTGCCAGCTCACCAGGGCATAGCAATCAGCCCCAGCATTTT,CASSPGHSNQPQHF
TRBJ2-5,TRBV5-1,-,-,TGCGCCAGCAGTCCCACTAGCACAGAGACCCAGTACTTC,CASSPTSTETQYF
TRBJ2-7,TRBV7-9,TRBD2,-,TGTGCCAGCAGACGCCTTAGCGGGAGGATCTACGAGCAGTACTTC,CASRRLSGRIYEQYF
TRBJ1-3,TRBV28,-,-,TGTGCCAGCAGTACCCGGAGTTCTGGAAACACCATATATTTT,CASSTRSSGNTIYF
TRBJ1-6,TRBV4-1,-,-,TGCGCCAGCAGCCAAGATACGGTCGTTGTACCCCTCCACTTT,CASSQDTVVVPLHF
TRBJ1-5,TRBV5-1,TRBD1,-,TGCGCCAGCAGCTTGCAGGGGGATCAGCCCCAGCATTTT,CASSLQGDQPQHF
TRBJ1-3,TRBV2,-,-,TGTGCCAGCAGGAGAGGAAACACCATATATTTT,CASRRGNTIYF
TRBJ2-3,TRBV5-1,-,-,TGCGCCAGCAGCTTGGTGGTAGGGATCGATACGCAGTATTTT,CASSLVVGIDTQYF
TRBJ1-1,TRBV7-3,-,-,TGTGCCAGCAGCTTAGCCTCGACAGCGAACACTGAAGCTTTCTTT,CASSLASTANTEAFF
TRBJ1-3,TRBV5-1,-,-,TGCGCCAGCAGCTTGGGGGTCAGGTTCTCTGGAAACACCATATATTTT,CASSLGVRFSGNTIYF
TRBJ1-2,TRBV12-3/TRBV12-4,-,-,TGTGCCAGCAGTCCGGACGGGTATGGCTACACCTTC,CASSPDGYGYTF
TRBJ1-1,TRBV18,-,-,TGTGCCAGCTCAATCGACAGGGAAGCTTTCTTT,CASSIDREAFF
TRBJ1-2,TRBV6-1,-,-,TGTGCCAGCAGTGAAGGGGGGACGCTCATTGGCTACACCTTC,CASSEGGTLIGYTF
TRBJ2-7,TRBV5-4,-,-,TGTGCCAGCAGCAACAGGGGTGGTCCGGACTACGTGCAGTACTTC,CASSNRGGPDYVQYF